The clone carrying this T cell receptor beta chain was seen repeatedly, ten times or more. The antigen remains undetermined. The treatment: PENTA 11 planned treatment interruption arm or continuous ART arm. At least 5 million viable PBMCs were required per cryopreserved sample. Naive CD4+ CD45RA+ CD45RO- T cells were sorted from thawed PBMCs. This entry belongs to a study of HIV-infected children after antiretroviral therapy interruption. Across the study: Recorded EBV and CMV exposure existed for most children. Study-level findings and limits: After treatment interruption started, naive CD4+ CDR3 overlap across time points dropped.

Unique molecular identifiers were included in an RNA-based 3' RACE TCR library. One entry per CDR3 protein results from TCRdb running MiXCR on the 3' RACE reads. The sample carries around 47,000 distinct CDR3 sequences, roughly 4.5% recorded once. With V trimmed by 8 bases and J by 0 bases, 6 bases remained unmatched. Germline lookup yields CDR1 MDHEN and CDR2 SYDVKM. CDR3 size: 16 residues. The sequence derives from a pool of human donors with HIV. The genes are TRBV28 and TRBJ2-1; 11 bases match TRBD2. Here the sequenced sample was CD45RA+ CD4+ T cells from PBMCs, pooled from several time points, taken from a donor given antiretroviral therapy, either interrupted or continuous. Subset of the sample: naive CD4+ CD45RA+ CD45RO- T cells. CDR3 residues: CASGTSGASSYNEQFF. CDR3 DNA sequence: TGTGCCAGCGGGACTAGCGGCGCTAGCTCCTACAATGAGCAGTTCTTC.